The 10 T cell receptor beta chains in this list originate from one sample, sequenced in a study of OX40 agonist ivuxolimab in advanced cancers. The method was immunoSEQ multiplex PCR; TCRdb's version includes in-frame clones alone and lacks a portion of them. The sample shows 40,000 to 60,000 clones, around 90% of them seen only once. The sample consisted of CD4+ or CD8+ T cells sorted from blood, taken in a trial of the OX40 agonist ivuxolimab. These receptors all come from an adult with an advanced solid tumor such as melanoma, head and neck, liver or kidney cancer.

V usage is TRBV5-4 and J usage is TRBJ2-3; 7 nucleotides line up with TRBD1. Germline-derived CDR1 and CDR2 are SGHNT and YYREEE (reference sequence). The J segment lost 0 bases and the V segment lost 5 bases, leaving 3 bases of the junction unmatched. CDR3 length equals 14 residues. The CDR3 bases are TGTGCCAGCAGGGGACAGATAAGCACAGATACGCAGTATTTT. This codes for CASRGQISTDTQYF.

A single count supports this clone. The rearrangement links TRBV15 to TRBJ2-3; 10 bases are a match to TRBD1. Germline CDR1 and CDR2: LNHNV and YYDKDF (reference sequence). V lost 3 bases to trimming and J lost 3 bases; unmatched junction nucleotides: 9. CDR3 length: 17 amino acids. The CDR3 reads CATSRDGTGVGTDTQYF. The CDR3 nucleotides read TGTGCCACCAGCAGGGACGGGACAGGGGTTGGTACAGATACGCAGTATTTT.

This chain connects TRBV19 to TRBJ2-1; D perhaps matches TRBD2 (5 bases). Germline CDR1 and CDR2: LNHDA and SQIVND (reference sequence). This CDR3 is 14 amino acids long. The ends were cut back, 3 bases at V and 0 bases at J, with 6 bases in the middle. The CDR3 nucleotides are TGTGCCAGTAGTATCCTAGCCTCCTACAATGAGCAGTTCTTC. Translating it yields CASSILASYNEQFF.

The V and J genes are TRBV13 and TRBJ2-3; 8 nucleotides line up with TRBD2. The CDR3 spans 14 residues. Unmatched junction bases numbered 2, after V lost 6 bases and J lost 0 bases. Germline V gene sequence: CDR1 PRHDT, CDR2 FYEKMQ (reference sequence). DNA of the CDR3: TGTGCCAGCAGACCTAGCGGGAGCACAGATACGCAGTATTTT. It translates to CASRPSGSTDTQYF.

The chain has TRBV18 and TRBJ2-5, with D unclear. Germline V gene data show CDR1 as KGHSH and CDR2 as LQKENI. This CDR3 comprises 11 residues. V was cut by 8 bases and J by 6 bases, with 10 bases left in between. Here the CDR3 DNA reads TGTGCCAGCGAGTCTAGGCAGACCCAGTACTTC. Residues: CASESRQTQYF.

This clone was seen a few times. The CDR3 DNA sequence: TGCGCCAGCAGCTTTGGTCCAGGGCGAACCTACTCCATGAACACTGAAGCTTTCTTT. Protein: CASSFGPGRTYSMNTEAFF. The chain uses TRBV5-1 and TRBJ1-1, with a weak D call TRBD1 (5 bases). The germline gives CDR1 SGHRS, CDR2 YFSETQ. The CDR3 is made up of 19 amino acids. The V end was cut by 2 bases, the J end by 0 bases, with 23 bases between.

In its sample, this clone was seen once. This chain uses TRBV18 with TRBJ1-5; D is possibly TRBD1 (6 bases). The CDR3 is 14 residues long. Trimming stripped 3 bases from V and 4 bases from J, with 10 bases between. Germline CDR1 and CDR2: KGHSH and LQKENI. The CDR3 reads CASSPGQGNQPQHF. For the CDR3, the DNA is TGTGCCAGCTCACCGGGGCAGGGGAATCAGCCCCAGCATTTT.

The V gene is TRBV6-4, the J gene TRBJ2-3; 7 bases map to TRBD2. From germline, CDR1 is MRHNA and CDR2 SNTAGT. CDR3 length: 13 amino acids. With 9 bases clipped from V and 5 bases from J, the junction kept 8 bases outside the gene matches. The CDR3 DNA reads TGTGCCAGTTCAAGGGAGGGCGGAGATACGCAGTATTTT. Its protein product is CASSREGGDTQYF.

The CDR3 sequence is CASSFRGVGGGAGTDTQYF. In nucleotides, the CDR3 is TGTGCCAGCAGCTTCCGTGGGGTCGGCGGGGGGGCGGGCACAGATACGCAGTATTTT. This chain links TRBV9 with TRBJ2-3; 9 bases match TRBD2. Per the germline V gene, CDR1 is SGDLS and CDR2 is YYNGEE. CDR3 length equals 19 residues. With 4 bases clipped from V and 1 base from J, the junction kept 16 bases outside the gene matches.

The chain carries TRBV5-1 and TRBJ2-3, with a tentative D call TRBD1 (6 bases). V was cut by 7 bases and J by 6 bases, with 18 bases left in between. Looked up from germline, CDR1 is SGHRS and CDR2 is YFSETQ. The CDR3 length is 14 residues. The CDR3 DNA sequence: TGCGCCAGCTTCGGGCAGGGGCAGGGGGATACGCAGTATTTT. Protein sequence: CASFGQGQGDTQYF.